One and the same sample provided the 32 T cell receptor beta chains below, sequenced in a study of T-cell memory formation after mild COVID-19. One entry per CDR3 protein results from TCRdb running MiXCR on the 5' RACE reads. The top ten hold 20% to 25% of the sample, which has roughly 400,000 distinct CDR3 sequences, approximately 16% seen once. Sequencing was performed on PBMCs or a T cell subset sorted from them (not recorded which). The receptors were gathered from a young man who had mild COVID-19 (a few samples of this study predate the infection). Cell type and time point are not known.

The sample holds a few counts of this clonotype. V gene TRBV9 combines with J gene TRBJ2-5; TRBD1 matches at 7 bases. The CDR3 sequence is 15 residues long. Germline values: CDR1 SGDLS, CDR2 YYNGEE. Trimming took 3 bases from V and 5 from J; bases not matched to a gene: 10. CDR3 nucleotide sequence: TGTGCCAGCAGCGCGCAGACAGGGCTGGCCGAGACCCAGTACTTC. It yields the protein CASSAQTGLAETQYF.

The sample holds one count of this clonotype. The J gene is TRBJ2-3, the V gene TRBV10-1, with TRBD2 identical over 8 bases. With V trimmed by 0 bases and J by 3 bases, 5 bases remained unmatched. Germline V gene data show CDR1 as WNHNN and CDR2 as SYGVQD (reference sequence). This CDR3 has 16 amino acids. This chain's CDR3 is CASSESRGAGTDTQYF. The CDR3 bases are TGCGCCAGCAGTGAGTCGCGGGGGGCCGGGACAGATACGCAGTATTTT.

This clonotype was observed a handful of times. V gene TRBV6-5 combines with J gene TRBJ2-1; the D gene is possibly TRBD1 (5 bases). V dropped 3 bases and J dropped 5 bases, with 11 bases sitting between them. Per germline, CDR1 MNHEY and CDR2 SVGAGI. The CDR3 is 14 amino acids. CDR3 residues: CASSYRQGHNEQFF. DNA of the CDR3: TGTGCCAGCAGTTATAGGCAGGGCCACAATGAGCAGTTCTTC.

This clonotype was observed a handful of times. The CDR3 protein is CASSLDRRDEQYF. In nucleotides, the CDR3 is TGTGCCAGCAGCTTAGACAGGCGAGACGAGCAGTACTTC. V is TRBV7-6 and J is TRBJ2-7, with D perhaps TRBD1 (5 bases). V was cut by 1 base and J by 5 bases, with 9 bases left in between. The CDR3 consists of 13 residues. Germline V gives CDR1 SGHVS, CDR2 FNYEAQ.

The chain's CDR3 is CASSYRRTPETQYF. The CDR3 DNA reads as TGTGCCAGCAGTTATAGACGGACTCCAGAGACCCAGTACTTC. The chain joins TRBV6-2 or TRBV6-3 to TRBJ2-5; a weak D match, TRBD2 (5 bases). Germline loops: CDR1 MNHEY, CDR2 SVGEGT. The V end was cut by 3 bases, the J end by 4 bases, with 12 bases between. The CDR3 is made up of 14 amino acids.

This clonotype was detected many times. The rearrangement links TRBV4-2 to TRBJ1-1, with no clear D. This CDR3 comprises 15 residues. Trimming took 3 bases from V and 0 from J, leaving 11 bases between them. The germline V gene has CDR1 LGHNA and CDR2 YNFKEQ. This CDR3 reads CASSHVSLMNTEAFF. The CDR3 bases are TGTGCCAGCAGCCACGTGTCCCTGATGAACACTGAAGCTTTCTTT.

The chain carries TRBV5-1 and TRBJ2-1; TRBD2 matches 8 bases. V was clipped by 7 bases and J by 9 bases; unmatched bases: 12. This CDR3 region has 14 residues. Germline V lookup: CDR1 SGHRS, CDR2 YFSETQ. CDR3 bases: TGCGCCAGCGCGCGACTAGCGAGTTATCCTGAGCAGTTCTTC. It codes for CASARLASYPEQFF.

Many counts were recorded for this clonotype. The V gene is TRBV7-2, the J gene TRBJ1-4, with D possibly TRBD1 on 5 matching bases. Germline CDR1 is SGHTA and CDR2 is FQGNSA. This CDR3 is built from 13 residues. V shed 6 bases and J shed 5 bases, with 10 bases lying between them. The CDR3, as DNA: TGTGCCAGCAGTCGGGGCGTCAATGAAAAACTGTTTTTT. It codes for CASSRGVNEKLFF.

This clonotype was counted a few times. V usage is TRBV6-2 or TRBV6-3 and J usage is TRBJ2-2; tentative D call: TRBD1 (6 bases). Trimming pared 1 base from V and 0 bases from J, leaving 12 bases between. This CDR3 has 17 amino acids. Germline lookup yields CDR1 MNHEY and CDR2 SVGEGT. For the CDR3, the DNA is TGTGCCAGCAGTTACTTCCCGACAGGATCGAACACCGGGGAGCTGTTTTTT. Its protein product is CASSYFPTGSNTGELFF.

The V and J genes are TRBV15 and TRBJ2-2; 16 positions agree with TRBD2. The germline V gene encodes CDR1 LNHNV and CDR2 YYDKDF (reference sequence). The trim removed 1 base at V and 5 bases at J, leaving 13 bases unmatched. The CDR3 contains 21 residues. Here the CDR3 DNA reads TGTGCCACCAGCAGAGGTCTCCCGGGACTAGCGGGGGGGATTTCTACCGGGGAGCTGTTTTTT. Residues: CATSRGLPGLAGGISTGELFF.

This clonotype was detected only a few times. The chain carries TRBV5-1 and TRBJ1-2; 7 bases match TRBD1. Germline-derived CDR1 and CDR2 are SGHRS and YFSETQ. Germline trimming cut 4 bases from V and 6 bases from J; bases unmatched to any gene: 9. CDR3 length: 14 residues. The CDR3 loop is CASSQLTGVDGYTF. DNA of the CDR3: TGCGCCAGCAGCCAACTCACAGGGGTAGATGGCTACACCTTC.

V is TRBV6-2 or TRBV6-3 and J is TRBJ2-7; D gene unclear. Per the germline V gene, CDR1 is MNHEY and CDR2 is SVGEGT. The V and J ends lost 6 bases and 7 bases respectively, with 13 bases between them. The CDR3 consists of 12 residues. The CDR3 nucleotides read TGTGCCAGCAGGCCTTCCGGGCATGAGCAGTACGTC. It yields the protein CASRPSGHEQYV.

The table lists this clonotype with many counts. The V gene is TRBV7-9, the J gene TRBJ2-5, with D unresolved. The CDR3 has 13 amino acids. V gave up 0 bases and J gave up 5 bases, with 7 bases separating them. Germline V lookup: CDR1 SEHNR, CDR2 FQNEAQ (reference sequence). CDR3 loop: CASSLAGWETQYF. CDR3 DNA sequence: TGTGCCAGCAGCTTAGCTGGCTGGGAGACCCAGTACTTC.

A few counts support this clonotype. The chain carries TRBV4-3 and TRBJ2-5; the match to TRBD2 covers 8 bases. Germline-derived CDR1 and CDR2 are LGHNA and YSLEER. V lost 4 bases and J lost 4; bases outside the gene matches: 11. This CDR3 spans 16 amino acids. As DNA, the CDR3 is TGCGCCAGCAGCCCGATCGGGGGGGCGCATGGAGAGACCCAGTACTTC. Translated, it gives CASSPIGGAHGETQYF.

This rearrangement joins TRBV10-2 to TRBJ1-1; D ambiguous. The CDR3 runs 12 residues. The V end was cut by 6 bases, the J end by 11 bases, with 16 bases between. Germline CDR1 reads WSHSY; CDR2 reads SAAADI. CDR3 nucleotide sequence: TGCGCCAGCAGGTCGGACGGACGTATCGCTTTCTTT. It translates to CASRSDGRIAFF.

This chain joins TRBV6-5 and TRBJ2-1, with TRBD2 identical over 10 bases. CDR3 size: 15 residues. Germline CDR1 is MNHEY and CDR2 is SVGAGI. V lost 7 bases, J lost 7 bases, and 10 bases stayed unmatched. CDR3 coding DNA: TGTGCCAGCAAGCCAGTAGCGGGGGGAGAAAATGAGCAGTTCTTC. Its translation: CASKPVAGGENEQFF.

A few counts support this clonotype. Here the CDR3 DNA reads TGTGCCAGCAGCTTTTGGACAGGGGGCACAGATACGCAGTATTTT. This translates into CASSFWTGGTDTQYF. The rearrangement links TRBV7-6 to TRBJ2-3; 9 positions agree with TRBD1. Germline trimming cut 3 bases from V and 1 base from J; bases unmatched to any gene: 2. The CDR3 totals 15 residues. Germline loops: CDR1 SGHVS, CDR2 FNYEAQ. The full variable domain, completed using reference TRBV7-6 and TRBJ2-3, is GAGVSQSPRYKVTKRGQDVALRCDPISGHVSLYWYRQALGQGPEFLTYFNYEAQQDKSGLPNDRFSAERPEGSISTLTIQRTEQRDSAMYRCASSFWTGGTDTQYFGPGTRLTVL.

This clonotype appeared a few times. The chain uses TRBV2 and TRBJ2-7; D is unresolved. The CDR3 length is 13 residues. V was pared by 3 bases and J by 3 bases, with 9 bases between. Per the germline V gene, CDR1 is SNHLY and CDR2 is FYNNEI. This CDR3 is CASSENSIYEQYV. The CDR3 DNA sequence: TGTGCCAGCAGTGAGAATAGTATCTACGAGCAGTACGTC.

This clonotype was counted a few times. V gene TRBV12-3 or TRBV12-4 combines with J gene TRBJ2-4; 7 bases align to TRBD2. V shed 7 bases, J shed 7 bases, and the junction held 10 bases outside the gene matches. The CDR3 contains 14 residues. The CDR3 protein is CASIPGEGGNIQYF. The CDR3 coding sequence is TGTGCCAGCATCCCCGGGGAGGGTGGGAACATTCAGTACTTC.

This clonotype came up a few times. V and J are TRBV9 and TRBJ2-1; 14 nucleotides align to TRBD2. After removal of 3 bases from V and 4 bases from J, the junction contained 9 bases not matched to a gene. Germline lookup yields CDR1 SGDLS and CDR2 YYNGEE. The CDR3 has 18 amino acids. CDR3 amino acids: CASSAISGLAGVYNEQFF. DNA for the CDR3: TGTGCCAGCAGCGCGATATCGGGACTAGCGGGAGTGTACAATGAGCAGTTCTTC.

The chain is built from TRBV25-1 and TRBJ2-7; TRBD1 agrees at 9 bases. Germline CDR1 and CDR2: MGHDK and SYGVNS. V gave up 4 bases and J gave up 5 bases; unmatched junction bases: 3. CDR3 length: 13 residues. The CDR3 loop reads CASSGTGDHEQYF. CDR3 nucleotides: TGTGCCAGCAGTGGGACAGGGGACCACGAGCAGTACTTC.

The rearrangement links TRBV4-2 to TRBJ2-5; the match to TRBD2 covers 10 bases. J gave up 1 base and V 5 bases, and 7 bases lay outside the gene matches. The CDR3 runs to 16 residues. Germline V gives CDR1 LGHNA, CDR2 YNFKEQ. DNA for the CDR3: TGTGCCAGCAGCTATCTCGCTAGCGGGGGCCAAGAGACCCAGTACTTC. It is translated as CASSYLASGGQETQYF.

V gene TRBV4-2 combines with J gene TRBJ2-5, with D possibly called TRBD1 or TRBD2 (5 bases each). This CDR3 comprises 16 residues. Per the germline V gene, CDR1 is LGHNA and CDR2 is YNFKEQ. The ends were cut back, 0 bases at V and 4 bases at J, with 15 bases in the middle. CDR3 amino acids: CASSQESRGVVETQYF. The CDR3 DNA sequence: TGTGCCAGCAGCCAAGAGTCGAGGGGTGTTGTAGAGACCCAGTACTTC.

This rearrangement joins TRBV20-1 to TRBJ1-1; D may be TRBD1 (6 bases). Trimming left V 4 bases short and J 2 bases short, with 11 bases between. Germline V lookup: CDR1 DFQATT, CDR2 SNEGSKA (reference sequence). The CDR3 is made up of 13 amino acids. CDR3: CSATGALNTEAFF. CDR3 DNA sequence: TGCAGTGCTACAGGGGCTTTAAACACTGAAGCTTTCTTT.

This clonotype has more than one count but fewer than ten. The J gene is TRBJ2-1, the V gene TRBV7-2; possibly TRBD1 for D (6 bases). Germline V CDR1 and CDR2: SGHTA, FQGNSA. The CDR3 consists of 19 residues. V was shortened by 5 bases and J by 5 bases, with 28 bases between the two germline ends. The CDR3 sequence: CASSRAPIAGVKAHNEQFF. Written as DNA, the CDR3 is TGTGCCAGCAGCCGAGCCCCGATCGCAGGGGTAAAGGCGCACAATGAGCAGTTCTTC. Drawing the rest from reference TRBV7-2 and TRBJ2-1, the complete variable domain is GAGVSQSPSNKVTEKGKDVELRCDPISGHTALYWYRQSLGQGLEFLIYFQGNSAPDKSGLPSDRFSAERTGGSVSTLTIQRTQQEDSAVYLCASSRAPIAGVKAHNEQFFGPGTRLTVL.

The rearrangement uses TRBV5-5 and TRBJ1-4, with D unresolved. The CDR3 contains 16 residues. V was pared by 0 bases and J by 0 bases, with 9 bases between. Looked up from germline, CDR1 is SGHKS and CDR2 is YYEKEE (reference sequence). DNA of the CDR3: TGTGCCAGCAGCTTGGTTGGAGGATCAACTAATGAAAAACTGTTTTTT. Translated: CASSLVGGSTNEKLFF.

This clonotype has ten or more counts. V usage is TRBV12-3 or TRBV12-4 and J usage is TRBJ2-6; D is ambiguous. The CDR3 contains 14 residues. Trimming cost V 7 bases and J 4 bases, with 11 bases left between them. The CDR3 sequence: CASKKGAGANVLTF. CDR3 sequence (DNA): TGTGCCAGCAAGAAGGGCGCAGGGGCCAACGTCCTGACTTTC.

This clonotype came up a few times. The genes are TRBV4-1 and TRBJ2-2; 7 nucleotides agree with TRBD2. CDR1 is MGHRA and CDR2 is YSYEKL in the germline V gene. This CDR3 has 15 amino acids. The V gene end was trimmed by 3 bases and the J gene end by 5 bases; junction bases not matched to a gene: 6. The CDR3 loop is CASSHTRGETGELFF. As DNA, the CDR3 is TGCGCCAGCAGCCACACCCGGGGGGAGACCGGGGAGCTGTTTTTT.

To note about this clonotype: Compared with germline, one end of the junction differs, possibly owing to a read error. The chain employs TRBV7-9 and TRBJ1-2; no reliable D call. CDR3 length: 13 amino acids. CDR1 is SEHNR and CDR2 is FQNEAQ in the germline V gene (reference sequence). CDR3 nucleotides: TGTGCCAGCAGATTAGCGCTGGTGGATGGCTACACCTTC. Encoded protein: CASRLALVDGYTF.

CDR3 region: CASSPEQGTYGYTF. The CDR3 DNA follows: TGTGCCAGCAGCCCGGAACAGGGAACCTATGGCTACACCTTC. This chain uses TRBV6-2 or TRBV6-3 with TRBJ1-2; perhaps TRBD1 as D (6 bases). Germline lookup yields CDR1 MNHEY and CDR2 SVGEGT. The V end lost 6 bases, the J end lost 4 bases, and 15 bases lay between the germline ends. The CDR3 length is 14 residues.

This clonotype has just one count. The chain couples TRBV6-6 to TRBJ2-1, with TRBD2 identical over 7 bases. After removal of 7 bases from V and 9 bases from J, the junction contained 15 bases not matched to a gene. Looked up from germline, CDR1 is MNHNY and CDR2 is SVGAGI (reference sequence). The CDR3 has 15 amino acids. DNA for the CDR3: TGTGCCAGCACCCCCTTGATAGCGGGCGTCGGTGAGCAGTTCTTC. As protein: CASTPLIAGVGEQFF.

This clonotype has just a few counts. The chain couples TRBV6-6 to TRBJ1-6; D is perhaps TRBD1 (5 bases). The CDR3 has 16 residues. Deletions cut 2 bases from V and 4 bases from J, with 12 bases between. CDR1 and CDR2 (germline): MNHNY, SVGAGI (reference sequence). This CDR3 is CASSYGMGRYNSPLHF. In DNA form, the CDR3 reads TGTGCCAGCAGTTACGGGATGGGACGGTATAATTCACCCCTCCACTTT.